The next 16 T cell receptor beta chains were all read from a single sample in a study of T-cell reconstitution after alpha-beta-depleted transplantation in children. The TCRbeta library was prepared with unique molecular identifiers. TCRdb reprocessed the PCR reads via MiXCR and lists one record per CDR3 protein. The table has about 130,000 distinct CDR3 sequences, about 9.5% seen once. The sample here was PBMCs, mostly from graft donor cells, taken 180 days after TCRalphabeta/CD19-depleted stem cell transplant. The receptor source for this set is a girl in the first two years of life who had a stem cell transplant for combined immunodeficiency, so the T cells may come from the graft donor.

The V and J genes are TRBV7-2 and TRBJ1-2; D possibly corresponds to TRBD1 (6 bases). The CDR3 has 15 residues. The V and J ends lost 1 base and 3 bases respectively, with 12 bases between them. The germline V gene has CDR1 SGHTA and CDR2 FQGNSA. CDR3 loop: CASSLVGGTDYGYTF. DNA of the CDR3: TGTGCCAGCAGCTTAGTGGGGGGCACGGACTATGGCTACACCTTC.

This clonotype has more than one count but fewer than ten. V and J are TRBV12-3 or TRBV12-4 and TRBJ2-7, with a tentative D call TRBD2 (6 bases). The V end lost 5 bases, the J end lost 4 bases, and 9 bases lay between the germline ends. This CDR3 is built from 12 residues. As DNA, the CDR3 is TGTGCCAGCAGTGATGGGGGGTACGAGCAGTACTTC. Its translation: CASSDGGYEQYF.

The CDR3 spells CAISDRNEQFF. In nucleotides, the CDR3 is TGTGCCATCAGTGACCGGAATGAGCAGTTCTTC. The chain employs TRBV10-3 and TRBJ2-1; D not certain. Deletions cut 3 bases from V and 7 bases from J, with 4 bases between. This CDR3 is 11 amino acids long. Looked up from germline, CDR1 is ENHRY and CDR2 is SYGVKD.

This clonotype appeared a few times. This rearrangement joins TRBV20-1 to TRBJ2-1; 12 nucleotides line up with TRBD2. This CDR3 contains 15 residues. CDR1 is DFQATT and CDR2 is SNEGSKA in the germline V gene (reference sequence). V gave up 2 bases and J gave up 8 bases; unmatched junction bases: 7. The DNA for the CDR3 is TGCAGTGCTAGAACCGGACTAGCGGGGAGGGATGAGCAGTTCTTC. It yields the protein CSARTGLAGRDEQFF.

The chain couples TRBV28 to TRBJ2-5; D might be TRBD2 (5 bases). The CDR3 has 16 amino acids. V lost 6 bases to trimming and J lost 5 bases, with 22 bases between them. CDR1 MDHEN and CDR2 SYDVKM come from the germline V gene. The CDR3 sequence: CASRNAPGLGWETQYF. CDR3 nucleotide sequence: TGTGCCAGCAGAAATGCCCCTGGACTCGGGTGGGAGACCCAGTACTTC.

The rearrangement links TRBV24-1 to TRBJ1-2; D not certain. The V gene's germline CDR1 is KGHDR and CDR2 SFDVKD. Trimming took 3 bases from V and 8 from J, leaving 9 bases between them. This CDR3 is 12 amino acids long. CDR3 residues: CATSDSGYGYTF. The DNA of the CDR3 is TGTGCCACCAGTGATAGTGGGTACGGCTACACCTTC.

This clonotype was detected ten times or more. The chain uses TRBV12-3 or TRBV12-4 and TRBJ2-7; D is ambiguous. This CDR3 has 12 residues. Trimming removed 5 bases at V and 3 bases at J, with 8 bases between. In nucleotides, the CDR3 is TGTGCCAGCAGTCTCACCAGCTACGAGCAGTACTTC. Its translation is CASSLTSYEQYF.

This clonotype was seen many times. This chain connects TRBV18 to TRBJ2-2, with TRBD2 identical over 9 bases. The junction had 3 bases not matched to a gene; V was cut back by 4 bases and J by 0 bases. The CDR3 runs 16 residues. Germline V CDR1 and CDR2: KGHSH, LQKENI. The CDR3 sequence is CASSLRLAANTGELFF. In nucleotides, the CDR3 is TGTGCCAGCTCACTACGACTAGCGGCGAACACCGGGGAGCTGTTTTTT.

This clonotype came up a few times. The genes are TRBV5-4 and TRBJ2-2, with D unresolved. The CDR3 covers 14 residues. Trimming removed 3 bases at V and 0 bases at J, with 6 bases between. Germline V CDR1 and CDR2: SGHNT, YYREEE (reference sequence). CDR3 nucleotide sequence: TGTGCCAGCAGCTGGGCGCCGAACACCGGGGAGCTGTTTTTT. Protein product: CASSWAPNTGELFF.

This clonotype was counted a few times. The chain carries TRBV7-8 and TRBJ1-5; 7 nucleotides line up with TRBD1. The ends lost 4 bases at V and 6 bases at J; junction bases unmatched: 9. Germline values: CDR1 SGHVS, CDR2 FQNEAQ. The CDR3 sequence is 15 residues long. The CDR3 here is CASSSGQHPGQPQHF. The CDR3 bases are TGTGCCAGCAGCTCGGGACAGCACCCGGGTCAGCCCCAGCATTTT. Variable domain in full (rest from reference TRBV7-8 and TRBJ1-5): GAGVSQSPRYKVAKRGQDVALRCDPISGHVSLFWYQQALGQGPEFLTYFQNEAQLDKSGLPSDRFFAERPEGSVSTLKIQRTQQEDSAVYLCASSSGQHPGQPQHFGDGTRLSIL.

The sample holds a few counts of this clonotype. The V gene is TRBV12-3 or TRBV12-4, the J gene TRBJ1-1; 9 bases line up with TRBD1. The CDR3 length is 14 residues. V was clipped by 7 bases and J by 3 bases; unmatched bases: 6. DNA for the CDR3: TGTGCCAGCACCCTGGACAGGGGTGACACTGAAGCTTTCTTT. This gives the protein CASTLDRGDTEAFF.

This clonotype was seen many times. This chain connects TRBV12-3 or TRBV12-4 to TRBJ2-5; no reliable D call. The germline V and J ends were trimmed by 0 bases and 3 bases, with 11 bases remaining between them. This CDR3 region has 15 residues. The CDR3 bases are TGTGCCAGCAGTTTAGCTTACCCTACGGAAGAGACCCAGTACTTC. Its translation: CASSLAYPTEETQYF.

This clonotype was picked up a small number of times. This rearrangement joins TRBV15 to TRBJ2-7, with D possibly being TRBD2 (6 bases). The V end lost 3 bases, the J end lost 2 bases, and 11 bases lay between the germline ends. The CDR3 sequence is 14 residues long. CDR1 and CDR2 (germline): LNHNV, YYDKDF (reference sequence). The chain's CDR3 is CATSRDYPTYEQYF. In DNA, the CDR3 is TGTGCCACCAGCAGGGACTACCCGACCTACGAGCAGTACTTC. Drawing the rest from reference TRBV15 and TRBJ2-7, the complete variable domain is DAMVIQNPRYQVTQFGKPVTLSCSQTLNHNVMYWYQQKSSQAPKLLFHYYDKDFNNEADTPDNFQSRRPNTSFCFLDIRSPGLGDTAMYLCATSRDYPTYEQYFGPGTRLTVT.

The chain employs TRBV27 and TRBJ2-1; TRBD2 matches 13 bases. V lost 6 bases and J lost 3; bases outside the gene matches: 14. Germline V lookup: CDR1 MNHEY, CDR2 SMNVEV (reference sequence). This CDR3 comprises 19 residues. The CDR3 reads CASRPLPGLAGYYYNEQFF. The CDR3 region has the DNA TGTGCCAGCAGGCCACTTCCGGGACTAGCGGGATATTACTACAATGAGCAGTTCTTC.

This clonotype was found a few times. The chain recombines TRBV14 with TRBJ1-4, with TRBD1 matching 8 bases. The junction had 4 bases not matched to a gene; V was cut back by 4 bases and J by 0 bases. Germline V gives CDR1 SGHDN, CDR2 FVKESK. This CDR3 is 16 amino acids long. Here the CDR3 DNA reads TGTGCCAGCAGCCGGCTGACAGGGGCAACTAATGAAAAACTGTTTTTT. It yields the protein CASSRLTGATNEKLFF.

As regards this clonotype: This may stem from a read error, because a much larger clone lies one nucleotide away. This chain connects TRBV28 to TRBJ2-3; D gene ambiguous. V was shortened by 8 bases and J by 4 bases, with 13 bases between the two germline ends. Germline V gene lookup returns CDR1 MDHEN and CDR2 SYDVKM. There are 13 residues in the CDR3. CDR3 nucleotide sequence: TGTGCCAGCCGGCTTATGGGGTCAGATACGCAGTATTTT. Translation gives CASRLMGSDTQYF.